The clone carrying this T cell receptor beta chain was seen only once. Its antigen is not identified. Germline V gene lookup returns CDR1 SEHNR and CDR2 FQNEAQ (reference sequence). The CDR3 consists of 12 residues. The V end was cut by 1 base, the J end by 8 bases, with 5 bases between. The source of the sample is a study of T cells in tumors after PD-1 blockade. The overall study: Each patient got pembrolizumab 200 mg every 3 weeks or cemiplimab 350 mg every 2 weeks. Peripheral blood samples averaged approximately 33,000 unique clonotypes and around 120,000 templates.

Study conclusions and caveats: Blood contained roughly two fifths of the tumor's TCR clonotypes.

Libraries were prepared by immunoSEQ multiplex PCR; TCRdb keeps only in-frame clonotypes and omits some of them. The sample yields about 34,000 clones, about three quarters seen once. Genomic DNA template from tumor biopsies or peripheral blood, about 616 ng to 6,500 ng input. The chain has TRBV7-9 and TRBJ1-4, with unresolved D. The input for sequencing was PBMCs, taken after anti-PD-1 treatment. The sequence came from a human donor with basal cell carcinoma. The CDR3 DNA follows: TGTGCCAGCAGCTTAGGTGCAGAAAAACTGTTTTTT. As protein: CASSLGAEKLFF.